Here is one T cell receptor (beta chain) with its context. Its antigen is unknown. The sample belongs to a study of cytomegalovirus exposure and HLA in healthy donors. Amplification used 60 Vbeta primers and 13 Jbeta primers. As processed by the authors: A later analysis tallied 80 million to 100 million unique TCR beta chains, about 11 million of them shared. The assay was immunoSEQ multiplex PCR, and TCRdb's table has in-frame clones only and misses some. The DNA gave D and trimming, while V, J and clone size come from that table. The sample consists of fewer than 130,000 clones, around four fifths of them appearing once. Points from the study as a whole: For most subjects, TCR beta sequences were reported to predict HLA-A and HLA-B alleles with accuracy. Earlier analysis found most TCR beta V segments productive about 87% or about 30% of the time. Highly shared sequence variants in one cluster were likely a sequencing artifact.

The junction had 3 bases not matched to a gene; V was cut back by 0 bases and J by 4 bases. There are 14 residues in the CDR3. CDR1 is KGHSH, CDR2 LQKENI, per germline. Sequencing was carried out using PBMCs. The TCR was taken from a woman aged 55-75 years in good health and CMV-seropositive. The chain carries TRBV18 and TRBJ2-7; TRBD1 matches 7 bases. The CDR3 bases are TGTGCCAGCTCACCACCAGGGGGCATGTACGAGCAGTACTTC. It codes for CASSPPGGMYEQYF.